The rows below give T cell receptor beta chains drawn from one sample of a study of blood T cell repertoires in COVID-19. Sequencing was performed with immunoSEQ multiplex PCR; in TCRdb, only in-frame clones are kept and a portion is missing. The sample holds about 120,000 clones, about 85% seen once. The sample consisted of peripheral blood. These receptors were obtained from an elderly man with acute or convalescent COVID-19. Each CDR3 is given with its conserved first and last residue. The order of the fields is J gene, V gene, clone size, CDR3 protein. Clone size is given for some rows only: seen once, a few or many times, or a class if the clone is expanded.

TRBJ1-2,TRBV28,.,CASSSGPGNYGYTF
TRBJ2-5,TRBV18,few,CASSLPRGQETQYF
TRBJ2-2,TRBV13,.,CASSPRQGVNTGELFF
TRBJ2-7,TRBV5-4,.,CASSVTGRGFHYEQYF
TRBJ1-5,TRBV7-2,.,CASSSFGQDYSNQPQHF
TRBJ1-1,TRBV7-9,.,CASSGGTGFWNTEAFF
TRBJ1-1,TRBV5-6,.,CASSPSGSNTEAFF
TRBJ1-6,TRBV5-4,.,CASSPYRDSPLHF
TRBJ1-2,TRBV27,.,CASSFQGVGYGYTF
TRBJ2-7,TRBV10-3,.,CAIRGVGSYEQYF
TRBJ1-2,TRBV3-1/TRBV3-2,few,CASSPVRGSLGYTF
TRBJ1-4,TRBV11-2,.,CASSPWTGGEKLFF
TRBJ2-7,TRBV9,.,CASSVDAGLGGGILYEQYF
TRBJ2-2,TRBV28,.,CASRRGTSVANTGELFF
TRBJ1-1,TRBV12-3/TRBV12-4,.,CAISTGELTEAFF
TRBJ1-1,TRBV2,.,CASRGDSPNTEAFF